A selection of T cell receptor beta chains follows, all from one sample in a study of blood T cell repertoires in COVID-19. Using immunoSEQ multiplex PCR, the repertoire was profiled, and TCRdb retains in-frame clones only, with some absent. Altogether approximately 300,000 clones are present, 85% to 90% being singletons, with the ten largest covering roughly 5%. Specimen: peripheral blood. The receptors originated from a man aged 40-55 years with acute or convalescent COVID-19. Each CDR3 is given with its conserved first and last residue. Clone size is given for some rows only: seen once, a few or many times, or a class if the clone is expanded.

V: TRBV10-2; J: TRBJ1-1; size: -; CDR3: CASSEWGGEAFF
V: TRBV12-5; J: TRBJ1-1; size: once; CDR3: CASGLVYNTEAFF
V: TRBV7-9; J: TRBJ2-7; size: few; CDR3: CASSFQENYEQYF
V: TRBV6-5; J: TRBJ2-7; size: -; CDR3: CASSRQGSDYEQYF
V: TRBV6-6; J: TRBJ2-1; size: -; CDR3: CASGGLKYNEQFF
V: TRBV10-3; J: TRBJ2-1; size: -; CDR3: CAISESSGTRGLHNEQFF
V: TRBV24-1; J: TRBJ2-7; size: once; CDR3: CATSLGENEQYF
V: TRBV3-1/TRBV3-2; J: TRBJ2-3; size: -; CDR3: CASSHTKTDTQYF
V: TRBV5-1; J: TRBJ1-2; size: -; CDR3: CASSFWTGGSVDYGYTF
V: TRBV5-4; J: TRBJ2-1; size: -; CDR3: CASSLVGQGANEQFF
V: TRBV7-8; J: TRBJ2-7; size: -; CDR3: CASSLSLTGLVYEQYF
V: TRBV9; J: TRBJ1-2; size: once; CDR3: CASSPGTGNYGYTF
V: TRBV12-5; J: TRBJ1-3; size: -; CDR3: CASGQHQASSGNTIYF
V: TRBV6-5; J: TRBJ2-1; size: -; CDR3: CASTFGTVYYNEQFF
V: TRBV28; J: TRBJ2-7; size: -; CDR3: CASWDNFMGEQYF
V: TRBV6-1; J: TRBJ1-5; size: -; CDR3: CASSAPGTGNQPQHF
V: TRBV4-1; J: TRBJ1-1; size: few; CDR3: CASSQGDRRNTEAFF
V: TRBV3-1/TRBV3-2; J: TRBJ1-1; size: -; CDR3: CASNPGTENTEAFF
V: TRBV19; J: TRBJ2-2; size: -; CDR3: CASSIGGNTGELFF
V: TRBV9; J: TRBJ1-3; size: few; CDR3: CASSVHQGFSGNTIYF
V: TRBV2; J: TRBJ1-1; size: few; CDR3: CASSIGELSEAFF
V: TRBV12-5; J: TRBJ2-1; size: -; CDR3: CASGRTSGTRRTGYNEQFF
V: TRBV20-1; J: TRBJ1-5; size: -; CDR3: CSASRTPDQPQHF
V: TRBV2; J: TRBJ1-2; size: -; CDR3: CASRLRGLNYGYTF